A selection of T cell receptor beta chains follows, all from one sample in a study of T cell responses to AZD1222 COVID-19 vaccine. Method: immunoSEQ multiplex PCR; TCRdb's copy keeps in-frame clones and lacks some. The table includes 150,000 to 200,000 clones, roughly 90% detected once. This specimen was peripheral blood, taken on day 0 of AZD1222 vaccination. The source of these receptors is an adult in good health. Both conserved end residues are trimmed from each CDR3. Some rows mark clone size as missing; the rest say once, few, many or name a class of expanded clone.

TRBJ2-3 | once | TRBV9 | ASSVEGSTDTQY
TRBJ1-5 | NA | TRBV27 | ASSSGPNQPQH
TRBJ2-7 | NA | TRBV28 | ASRNGQGPPYEQY
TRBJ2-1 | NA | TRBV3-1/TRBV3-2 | ASSPSLAGVNEQF
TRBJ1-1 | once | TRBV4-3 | ASSQDRRTTEAF
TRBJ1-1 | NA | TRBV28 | ATARQVNTEAF
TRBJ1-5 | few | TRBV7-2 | ASSPSGGNQPQH
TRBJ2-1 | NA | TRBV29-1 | SGGSYNEQF
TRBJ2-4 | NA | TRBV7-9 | ASRPSGSLGENIQY
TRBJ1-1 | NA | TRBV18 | ASSPLPREDTEAF
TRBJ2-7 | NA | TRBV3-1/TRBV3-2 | ASTDEQY
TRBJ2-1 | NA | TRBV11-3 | ASSSGYNEQF
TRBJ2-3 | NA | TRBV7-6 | ASSLGVGQGGRYTQY
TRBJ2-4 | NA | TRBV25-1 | ASPLGQLRDIQY
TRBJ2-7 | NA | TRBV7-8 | ASSLAIGTGLYEQY
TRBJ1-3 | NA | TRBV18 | ASSPYAGQDSGNTIY
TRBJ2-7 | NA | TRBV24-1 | ATSVEDFYEQY
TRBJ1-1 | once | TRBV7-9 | ASRNDREGVTEAF
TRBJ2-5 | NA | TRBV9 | ASSAGQYQETQY
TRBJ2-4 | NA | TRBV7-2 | ASSLGASGRPENIQY
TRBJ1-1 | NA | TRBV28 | ASIIGDGSTEAF
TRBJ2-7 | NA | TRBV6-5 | ASRKTGDLSSEQY
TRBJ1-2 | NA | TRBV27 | ASSYMGQGAGGYT
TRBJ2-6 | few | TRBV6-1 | ASSEDQGSGANVLT
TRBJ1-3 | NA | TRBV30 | AWRTRGNTIY
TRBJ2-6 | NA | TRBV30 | AWRISGANVLT
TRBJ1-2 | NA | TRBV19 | ASSIEGARGYT
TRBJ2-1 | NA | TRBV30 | AWSLLAGAYDEQF
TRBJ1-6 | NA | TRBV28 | ASSPGQGLGVNSPLH
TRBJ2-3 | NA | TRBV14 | ASSRRRVTDTQY
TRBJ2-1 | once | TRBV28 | ASSLDGGSSYNEQF